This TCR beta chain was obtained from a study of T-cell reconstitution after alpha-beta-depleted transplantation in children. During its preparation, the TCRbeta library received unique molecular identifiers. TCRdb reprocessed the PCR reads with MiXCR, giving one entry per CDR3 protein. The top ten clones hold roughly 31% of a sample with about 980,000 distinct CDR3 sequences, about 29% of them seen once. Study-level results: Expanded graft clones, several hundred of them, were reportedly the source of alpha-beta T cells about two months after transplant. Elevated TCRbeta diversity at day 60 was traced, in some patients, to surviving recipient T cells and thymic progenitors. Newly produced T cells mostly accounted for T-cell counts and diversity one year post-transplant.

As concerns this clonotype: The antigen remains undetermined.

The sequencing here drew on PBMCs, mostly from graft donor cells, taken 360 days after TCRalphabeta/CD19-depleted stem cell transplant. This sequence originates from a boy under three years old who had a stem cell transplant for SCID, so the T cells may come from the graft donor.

For the CDR3, the DNA is TGTGCCAGCAGTTTAGGGGACGGTCAGGGGGTCTATCAGCCCCAGCATTTT. It translates to CASSLGDGQGVYQPQHF. The rearrangement uses TRBV12-3 or TRBV12-4 and TRBJ1-5; 7 bases line up with TRBD1. The junction had 11 bases not matched to a gene; V was cut back by 1 base and J by 5 bases. The CDR3 is 17 residues long.